What follows are 29 T cell receptor beta chains derived from one specimen sequenced in a study of cytomegalovirus exposure and HLA in healthy donors. PCR amplification relied on 60 Vbeta primers (plus 13 Jbeta primers). TCRdb keeps only in-frame clones here, not all; method: immunoSEQ multiplex PCR. Of roughly 150,000 clones in the sample, more than 75% are singletons; the top ten hold approximately 2.5%. Material for sequencing was PBMCs. Every receptor here comes from a man aged 30-40 years in good health and CMV-seropositive.

This clone showed up just once. This chain uses TRBV5-1 with TRBJ2-3; 8 bases are shared with TRBD2. Germline V gene lookup returns CDR1 SGHRS and CDR2 YFSETQ. V was clipped by 4 bases and J by 4 bases; unmatched bases: 5. The CDR3 totals 14 residues. CDR3 region: CASSPSGSPDTQYF. As DNA, the CDR3 is TGCGCCAGCAGCCCGAGCGGGAGCCCAGATACGCAGTATTTT.

The CDR3 nucleotides are TGTGCCAGCAGCTCAGCGAAAGGGAGGATTTGGACAGATACGCAGTATTTT. Encoded protein: CASSSAKGRIWTDTQYF. The genes are TRBV5-4 and TRBJ2-3, with a possible D match to TRBD2 (6 bases). Trimming removed 3 bases at V and 3 bases at J, with 20 bases between. Germline V gives CDR1 SGHNT, CDR2 YYREEE (reference sequence). This CDR3 comprises 17 residues.

The CDR3 nucleotides are TGTGCCAGCAGCTTAGGAGGACAGGTCAATCAGCCCCAGCATTTT. Amino acid sequence: CASSLGGQVNQPQHF. The V and J genes are TRBV7-2 and TRBJ1-5, with 7 bases matching TRBD1. Per the germline V gene, CDR1 is SGHTA and CDR2 is FQGNSA. This CDR3 is 15 amino acids long. V was pared by 1 base and J by 3 bases, with 3 bases of the junction left unmatched.

To note about this clone: One junction end disagrees with the germline gene, perhaps due to a read error. The chain employs TRBV2 and TRBJ2-3; 8 bases are a match to TRBD2. The CDR3 runs to 11 residues. Germline assignment: CDR1 SNHLY and CDR2 FYNNEI. CDR3 protein: CASGDRTSTYF. CDR3 in DNA: TGTGCCAGCGGTGACCGGACTAGCACGTATTTT.

The chain has TRBV5-1 and TRBJ2-2, with TRBD2 matching over 8 bases. After removal of 1 base from V and 0 bases from J, the junction contained 2 bases not matched to a gene. The CDR3 consists of 16 residues. The V gene's germline CDR1 is SGHRS and CDR2 YFSETQ. The CDR3 DNA reads as TGCGCCAGCAGCTTGCCACTAGCGGCGAACACCGGGGAGCTGTTTTTT. This sequence encodes CASSLPLAANTGELFF.

The rearrangement links TRBV6-6 to TRBJ1-2; possibly TRBD1 for D (5 bases). V lost 0 bases and J lost 0, with 11 bases in between. This CDR3 comprises 16 residues. Germline CDR1 and CDR2: MNHNY and SVGAGI (reference sequence). CDR3 nucleotides: TGTGCCAGCAGTTACTCGACTCAGGGCCCTAACTATGGCTACACCTTC. Amino acids: CASSYSTQGPNYGYTF.

The chain carries TRBV7-9 and TRBJ2-7; TRBD2 matches 7 bases. Germline V gives CDR1 SEHNR, CDR2 FQNEAQ (reference sequence). The CDR3 runs to 14 residues. Trimming cost V 6 bases and J 5 bases; bases outside gene matches: 10. CDR3 sequence (DNA): TGTGCCAGCAGACCGGGGCGGGAGTCAAACGAGCAGTACTTC. This encodes CASRPGRESNEQYF.

This clone has a handful of counts. The chain recombines TRBV5-1 with TRBJ1-1, with a weak D call TRBD1 (6 bases). Trimming removed 4 bases from V and 7 bases from J, with 11 bases in between. Germline V gene sequence: CDR1 SGHRS, CDR2 YFSETQ. This CDR3 is built from 12 residues. The DNA for the CDR3 is TGCGCCAGCAGCCCCGGCAGGGGTGAAGCTTTCTTT. Its translation: CASSPGRGEAFF.

The chain is built from TRBV10-3 and TRBJ1-5, with D possibly being TRBD1 (6 bases). The CDR3 spans 13 residues. The germline V gene has CDR1 ENHRY and CDR2 SYGVKD. V gave up 4 bases and J gave up 4 bases, with 8 bases separating them. The CDR3 DNA follows: TGTGCCATCAGTGGACAGGAGAATCAGCCCCAGCATTTT. Its protein product is CAISGQENQPQHF.

The chain is built from TRBV27 and TRBJ2-1; TRBD1 is a possible D gene (5 bases). V was clipped by 2 bases and J by 2 bases, with 16 bases between them. Germline CDR1 is MNHEY and CDR2 is SMNVEV (reference sequence). This CDR3 is built from 17 residues. The CDR3 region has the DNA TGTGCCAGCAGTTTAGGGTTTGGGGAAGGGGCCTACAATGAGCAGTTCTTC. Translation: CASSLGFGEGAYNEQFF.

The chain employs TRBV9 and TRBJ1-1, with D maybe TRBD1 (5 bases). V was pared by 2 bases and J by 0 bases, with 11 bases between. CDR1 is SGDLS, CDR2 YYNGEE, per germline. CDR3 length: 15 residues. CDR3 bases: TGTGCCAGCAGCGTGTCAGGGATCATGAACACTGAAGCTTTCTTT. This translates into CASSVSGIMNTEAFF.

The V gene is TRBV9, the J gene TRBJ1-1; D is ambiguous. Germline V gives CDR1 SGDLS, CDR2 YYNGEE. CDR3 length equals 14 residues. V was shortened by 4 bases and J by 3 bases, with 13 bases between the two germline ends. CDR3 nucleotide sequence: TGTGCCAGCAGCCCAGAGGCTGAGGACACTGAAGCTTTCTTT. Translation: CASSPEAEDTEAFF.

Written as DNA, the CDR3 is TGTGCCAGCTCCCCAGGGCAGGGAACAGATACGCAGTATTTT. Amino acids: CASSPGQGTDTQYF. The rearrangement joins TRBV18 to TRBJ2-3; D is perhaps TRBD1 (5 bases). Trimming stripped 6 bases from V and 3 bases from J, with 13 bases between. This CDR3 has 14 residues. Germline loops: CDR1 KGHSH, CDR2 LQKENI.

This clone was observed a single time. V usage is TRBV9 and J usage is TRBJ2-1; the match to TRBD1 covers 8 bases. Germline trimming cut 2 bases from V and 4 bases from J; bases unmatched to any gene: 5. The CDR3 has 15 residues. The V gene's germline CDR1 is SGDLS and CDR2 YYNGEE. This CDR3 reads CASSVGTGIYNEQFF. CDR3 DNA: TGTGCCAGCAGCGTCGGGACAGGAATTTACAATGAGCAGTTCTTC.

This chain links TRBV18 with TRBJ2-1, with TRBD1 identical over 9 bases. Germline V gene lookup returns CDR1 KGHSH and CDR2 LQKENI. Germline trimming cut 3 bases from V and 0 bases from J; bases unmatched to any gene: 3. This CDR3 is built from 16 residues. CDR3 loop: CASSPGTGSSYNEQFF. The CDR3 DNA follows: TGTGCCAGCTCACCTGGGACAGGGAGCTCCTACAATGAGCAGTTCTTC.

The chain recombines TRBV11-3 with TRBJ2-3; D is unclear. The CDR3 consists of 16 residues. Deletions cut 0 bases from V and 2 bases from J, with 12 bases between. Germline-derived CDR1 and CDR2 are SGHNT and YENEEA. The CDR3 DNA follows: TGTGCCAGCAGCTTAGATGCGGCTAGACCCACAGATACGCAGTATTTT. It translates to CASSLDAARPTDTQYF.

The genes are TRBV13 and TRBJ2-7, with 7 positions matching TRBD2. Looked up from germline, CDR1 is PRHDT and CDR2 is FYEKMQ (reference sequence). This CDR3 has 14 residues. CDR3 region: CASSLRGRAYEQYV. The CDR3 nucleotides are TGTGCCAGCAGCTTACGTGGGAGGGCCTATGAGCAGTACGTC.

J is TRBJ1-3 and V is TRBV18; TRBD1 matches at 7 bases. The CDR3 runs to 17 residues. The germline V gene has CDR1 KGHSH and CDR2 LQKENI. V shed 2 bases and J 0 bases; nucleotides not matched to a gene: 7. The CDR3 protein is CASSPGPQGYSGNTIYF. CDR3 sequence (DNA): TGTGCCAGCTCACCAGGTCCACAGGGGTACTCTGGAAACACCATATATTTT.

This chain links TRBV7-8 with TRBJ2-7; D gene ambiguous. The germline V gene encodes CDR1 SGHVS and CDR2 FQNEAQ. V was shortened by 5 bases and J by 3 bases, with 5 bases between the two germline ends. This CDR3 is built from 11 residues. CDR3 bases: TGTGCCAGCAGCCTCAGCTACGAGCAGTACTTC. Translation: CASSLSYEQYF.

This chain connects TRBV19 to TRBJ2-1; weak D call: TRBD2 (6 bases). Trimming cost V 5 bases and J 12 bases, with 14 bases left between them. This CDR3 is 12 amino acids long. Germline CDR1 LNHDA, CDR2 SQIVND (reference sequence). The CDR3 is CASSARDSRQFF. CDR3 nucleotides: TGTGCCAGTAGTGCCCGGGACTCCCGGCAGTTCTTC.

On this clone: One junction end does not reproduce the germline sequence, and a read error may be involved. The same CDR3 can be traced to other DNA sequences in this sample. The chain is built from TRBV5-1 and TRBJ2-5; D perhaps matches TRBD2 (6 bases). The CDR3 extends over 14 amino acids. Germline assignment: CDR1 SGHRS and CDR2 YFSETQ. The CDR3: CAGGRREYQETQYF. The CDR3 DNA reads TGCGCCGGAGGGCGGCGCGAATATCAAGAGACTCAGTACTTC.

This clone was seen once. The V call is TRBV9, the J call TRBJ1-2; D is undetermined. V lost 0 bases and J 13 bases, leaving 16 bases between the germline ends. Germline assignment: CDR1 SGDLS and CDR2 YYNGEE. CDR3 length: 13 amino acids. The CDR3 DNA sequence: TGTGCCAGCAGCGTAGTAGGGAAGCGGGCTCTCACCTTC. It is translated as CASSVVGKRALTF.

In this sample, this clone turned up a few times. The rearrangement uses TRBV6-6 and TRBJ1-1; no reliable D call. Germline V gene data show CDR1 as MNHNY and CDR2 as SVGAGI (reference sequence). The germline V and J ends were trimmed by 3 bases and 4 bases, with 9 bases remaining between them. The CDR3 is 13 amino acids. The CDR3 loop reads CASSYSQSTEAFF. For the CDR3, the DNA is TGTGCCAGCAGTTATTCACAGAGCACTGAAGCTTTCTTT.

Only a few counts were recorded for this clone. V usage is TRBV19 and J usage is TRBJ1-5, with D maybe TRBD1 (6 bases). CDR3 length equals 13 residues. CDR1 LNHDA and CDR2 SQIVND come from the germline V gene (reference sequence). V dropped 7 bases and J dropped 4 bases, with 11 bases sitting between them. This chain's CDR3 is CASTGEPNQPQHF. CDR3 DNA: TGTGCCAGTACAGGGGAGCCGAATCAGCCCCAGCATTTT.

This clone was counted only a few times. The V and J genes are TRBV6-1 and TRBJ1-1; D is unclear. V was pared by 9 bases and J by 0 bases, with 8 bases between. The CDR3 consists of 12 residues. The germline gives CDR1 MNHNS, CDR2 SASEGT. CDR3 DNA: TGTGCCAGTTGGAGGGTGAACACTGAAGCTTTCTTT. Protein sequence: CASWRVNTEAFF.

The chain uses TRBV11-3 and TRBJ1-3; 10 bases fit TRBD1. Germline V gene lookup returns CDR1 SGHNT and CDR2 YENEEA. This CDR3 has 15 amino acids. V lost 5 bases and J lost 7; bases outside the gene matches: 8. Here the CDR3 reads CASSLQTGGQNTIYF. In DNA form, the CDR3 reads TGTGCCAGCAGCCTCCAGACAGGGGGCCAGAACACCATATATTTT. Using reference TRBV11-3 and TRBJ1-3 for the parts outside the CDR3, the full variable domain is EAGVVQSPRYKIIEKKQPVAFWCNPISGHNTLYWYLQNLGQGPELLIRYENEEAVDDSQLPKDRFSAERLKGVDSTLKIQPAELGDSAVYLCASSLQTGGQNTIYFGEGSWLTVV.

This chain joins TRBV6-5 and TRBJ1-1, with unresolved D. With 3 bases removed from V and 4 bases from J, the gap between germline ends came to 15 bases. Germline CDR1 reads MNHEY; CDR2 reads SVGAGI. This CDR3 spans 15 amino acids. CDR3 sequence reads: CASSYRHSGSTEAFF. The CDR3 region has the DNA TGTGCCAGCAGTTATCGACATTCGGGGAGCACTGAAGCTTTCTTT.

V usage is TRBV2 and J usage is TRBJ2-5, with a weak D call TRBD2 (5 bases). The germline V gene encodes CDR1 SNHLY and CDR2 FYNNEI. This CDR3 region has 12 residues. V was pared by 6 bases and J by 2 bases, with 7 bases between. The CDR3: CASSGGQETQYF. CDR3 bases: TGTGCCAGCAGCGGCGGGCAAGAGACCCAGTACTTC.

The chain uses TRBV12-5 and TRBJ2-3, with TRBD2 matching over 11 bases. The V and J ends lost 9 bases and 6 bases, in that order; junction bases with no gene match: 5. Germline-derived CDR1 and CDR2 are LGHNT and FRNRAP. The CDR3 runs to 13 residues. CDR3 loop: CASALAGADTQYF. DNA of the CDR3: TGTGCTAGCGCACTAGCGGGAGCGGATACGCAGTATTTT.